Reported below is one T cell receptor (beta chain). What it recognizes is unknown. This sample is part of a study of shared clonotypes between healthy human individuals. Study observations and caveats: An expected dependence of interdonor clonotype sharing on sequencing depth was noted.

V gave up 5 bases and J gave up 0 bases; unmatched junction bases: 13. CDR1 is SGHAT, CDR2 FQNNGV, per germline. The CDR3 consists of 18 residues. Each cell subset's genomic DNA was divided evenly among several immunoSEQ plates. The data were produced by immunoSEQ multiplex PCR, yet TCRdb's version contains in-frame clones alone and is incomplete. The repertoire has about 1 million clones, 70% to 80% of them found once; the top ten carry 0.5% to 0.6%. The TCR was taken from a man aged 18-30 years in good health. Some clones in this sample may be carry-over from other donors' samples. The chain is built from TRBV11-2 and TRBJ2-7; 10 nucleotides match TRBD2. Sequencing input: memory CD4+ T cells from PBMCs. The subset here: CD45RA-negative fraction. CDR3 region: CASSPLTGPSGSSYEQYF. In DNA, the CDR3 is TGTGCCAGCAGCCCCTTAACCGGCCCTAGCGGGAGCTCCTACGAGCAGTACTTC.